The 24 T cell receptor beta chains in this list originate from one sample, sequenced in a study of T cells in Graves' hyperthyroidism and ophthalmopathy. It was RNA transcripts that yielded the amplified TCR beta CDR3 regions. The HTBI set primed first-round TCR CDR3 RT-PCR. TCRdb reprocessed the multiplex PCR reads via MiXCR and lists one record per CDR3 protein. Seen here are over 650,000 distinct CDR3 sequences, about a sixth observed once, and the top ten hold over 7.5%. The sequenced sample consisted of blood. Source of these receptors: a man aged 18 to 30 with Graves' hyperthyroidism.

In this sample, this clonotype turned up a few times. The chain has TRBV18 and TRBJ2-6; D ambiguous. This CDR3 is 17 amino acids long. Trimming cost V 3 bases and J 0 bases, with 12 bases left between them. The germline gives CDR1 KGHSH, CDR2 LQKENI. In DNA form, the CDR3 reads TGTGCCAGCTCACCGCTCGTGGACGGCTCTGGGGCCAACGTCCTGACTTTC. Residues: CASSPLVDGSGANVLTF.

There are many counts of this clonotype. The chain has TRBV29-1 and TRBJ2-5; no reliable D call. This CDR3 has 12 amino acids. V lost 3 bases and J lost 5, with 10 bases in between. Germline loops: CDR1 SQVTM, CDR2 ANQGSEA. This chain's CDR3 is CSVEGPRETQYF. The CDR3 region has the DNA TGCAGCGTTGAGGGCCCACGGGAGACCCAGTACTTC.

This clonotype was seen at least ten times. The chain links TRBV2 to TRBJ1-1; D remains unclear. The CDR3 has 12 residues. The V end lost 6 bases, the J end lost 8 bases, and 13 bases lay between the germline ends. From germline, CDR1 is SNHLY and CDR2 FYNNEI. The CDR3 region has the DNA TGTGCCAGCAGGGCCGATATGTCGGAAGCTTTCTTT. This gives the protein CASRADMSEAFF.

This clonotype was seen a few times. CDR3 coding DNA: TGTGCCAGCAGTGAGGCGGGACAGGGAGAGGAAAAACTGTTTTTT. As protein: CASSEAGQGEEKLFF. The chain joins TRBV2 to TRBJ1-4; TRBD1 matches 9 bases. The V gene's germline CDR1 is SNHLY and CDR2 FYNNEI. This CDR3 contains 15 residues. The V and J ends lost 3 bases and 8 bases, in that order; junction bases with no gene match: 7.

Only a few counts were recorded for this clonotype. The chain combines TRBV4-1 with TRBJ2-7, with 8 bases fitting TRBD2. CDR3 length: 15 residues. J lost 5 bases, V lost 3 bases, and 9 bases had no gene match. The germline gives CDR1 MGHRA, CDR2 YSYEKL. The CDR3 region is CASSHRGGSNNEQYF. The CDR3 region has the DNA TGCGCCAGCAGCCACCGCGGGGGGAGTAACAACGAGCAGTACTTC.

Only a few counts were recorded for this clonotype. The gene calls are TRBV7-9 and TRBJ1-1, with a tentative D call TRBD1 (5 bases). CDR1 and CDR2 from the germline V gene are SEHNR and FQNEAQ (reference sequence). The CDR3 runs 12 residues. V shed 8 bases and J shed 5 bases, with 12 bases lying between them. The CDR3 loop reads CASGTLATEAFF. The DNA of the CDR3 is TGTGCCAGCGGGACCCTGGCAACTGAAGCTTTCTTT.

This clonotype was recorded a few times. This chain links TRBV7-8 with TRBJ2-2; D is perhaps TRBD2 (5 bases). The V and J ends lost 3 bases and 3 bases respectively, with 17 bases between them. This CDR3 is 17 amino acids long. Germline CDR1 and CDR2: SGHVS and FQNEAQ. CDR3 loop: CASSFSSREWDTGELFF. Written as DNA, the CDR3 is TGTGCCAGCAGCTTCTCGTCGAGGGAGTGGGACACCGGGGAGCTGTTTTTT.

This clonotype has more than one count but fewer than ten. This chain links TRBV20-1 with TRBJ2-7; 10 positions agree with TRBD2. The junction had 7 bases not matched to a gene; V was cut back by 1 base and J by 4 bases. Germline V gene sequence: CDR1 DFQATT, CDR2 SNEGSKA (reference sequence). The CDR3 runs 15 residues. This CDR3 reads CSARGSGRAMYEQYF. CDR3 bases: TGCAGTGCTAGAGGGAGCGGGAGGGCCATGTACGAGCAGTACTTC.

The CDR3 here is CASSPPPGQGAYNEQFF. Written as DNA, the CDR3 is TGTGCCAGCAGTCCCCCCCCGGGACAGGGGGCCTACAATGAGCAGTTCTTC. The chain joins TRBV28 to TRBJ2-1, with 11 positions matching TRBD1. The CDR3 has 17 residues. The V gene end was trimmed by 5 bases and the J gene end by 2 bases; junction bases not matched to a gene: 8. Germline V lookup: CDR1 MDHEN, CDR2 SYDVKM.

This clonotype has at least ten counts. The chain joins TRBV24-1 to TRBJ1-5, with unresolved D. The V end was cut by 3 bases, the J end by 4 bases, with 12 bases between. The germline V gene has CDR1 KGHDR and CDR2 SFDVKD. This CDR3 contains 15 residues. CDR3 sequence reads: CATSDKLQTNQPQHF. The CDR3 bases are TGTGCCACCAGTGATAAATTACAGACGAATCAGCCCCAGCATTTT.

A remark on this clonotype: Mismatch with germline at one junction end may stem from a read error. The V call is TRBV2, the J call TRBJ2-2, with 7 bases fitting TRBD2. This CDR3 comprises 16 residues. The germline gives CDR1 SNHLY, CDR2 FYNNEI. The CDR3, as DNA: TGTACCAGCAGTGGTTACGCGGGAGAGAACACCGGGGAGCTGTTTTTT. It is translated as CTSSGYAGENTGELFF.

This clonotype has a count of ten or more. This chain joins TRBV24-1 and TRBJ2-1; TRBD2 might be the D (6 bases). This CDR3 comprises 15 residues. Germline CDR1 reads KGHDR; CDR2 reads SFDVKD. The germline V and J ends were trimmed by 0 bases and 1 base, with 6 bases remaining between them. Written as DNA, the CDR3 is TGTGCCACCAGTGATTTGGGGGGGTCCTACAATGAGCAGTTCTTC. Translated: CATSDLGGSYNEQFF.

About this clonotype: A clone one base away is much larger, so this may be a read error. The chain employs TRBV9 and TRBJ2-2; no clear D. Germline V gene data show CDR1 as SGDLS and CDR2 as YYNGEE. The V end lost 3 bases, the J end lost 6 bases, and 12 bases lay between the germline ends. CDR3 length equals 14 residues. CDR3 coding DNA: TGTGCCAGCAGCGCCGACCCCTTAGCCGGGGAGCTGTTTTTT. It is translated as CASSADPLAGELFF. The full variable domain, in which reference TRBV9 and TRBJ2-2 provide the parts outside the CDR3, is DSGVTQTPKHLITATGQRVTLRCSPRSGDLSVYWYQQSLDQGLQFLIQYYNGEERAKGNILERFSAQQFPDLHSELNLSSLELGDSALYFCASSADPLAGELFFGEGSRLTVL.

The V call is TRBV11-2, the J call TRBJ2-4, with D uncertain. This CDR3 spans 16 amino acids. Trimming removed 4 bases from V and 1 base from J, with 14 bases in between. Germline V gene lookup returns CDR1 SGHAT and CDR2 FQNNGV. CDR3 DNA sequence: TGTGCCAGCAGCTCTCCGGGTCACCGGGCCAAAAACATTCAGTACTTC. This gives the protein CASSSPGHRAKNIQYF.

This clonotype was seen a few times. The rearrangement uses TRBV7-2 and TRBJ2-2; 9 nucleotides align to TRBD2. The germline gives CDR1 SGHTA, CDR2 FQGNSA. This CDR3 region has 18 residues. The ends lost 5 bases at V and 7 bases at J; junction bases unmatched: 17. CDR3 bases: TGTGCCAGCAGCCAAGCCCCTACCGGGACTAGCCTGATCGGGGAGCTGTTTTTT. This codes for CASSQAPTGTSLIGELFF. Supplemented by reference TRBV7-2 and TRBJ2-2, the full variable domain reads GAGVSQSPSNKVTEKGKDVELRCDPISGHTALYWYRQSLGQGLEFLIYFQGNSAPDKSGLPSDRFSAERTGGSVSTLTIQRTQQEDSAVYLCASSQAPTGTSLIGELFFGEGSRLTVL.

This clonotype has only a few counts. The chain uses TRBV24-1 and TRBJ2-7, with D perhaps assigned TRBD1 or TRBD2 (6 bases each). Per the germline V gene, CDR1 is KGHDR and CDR2 is SFDVKD. The CDR3 is 13 residues long. V dropped 3 bases and J dropped 6 bases, with 11 bases sitting between them. The DNA for the CDR3 is TGTGCCACCAGTGATCCGGGGGCAGGCGAGCAGTACTTC. Its translation: CATSDPGAGEQYF.

The chain is built from TRBV6-2 or TRBV6-3 and TRBJ2-2; D is perhaps TRBD2 (6 bases). Looked up from germline, CDR1 is MNHEY and CDR2 is SVGEGT. The V end lost 2 bases, the J end lost 0 bases, and 10 bases lay between the germline ends. This CDR3 region has 16 residues. The CDR3 protein is CASSYVAGTNTGELFF. The CDR3 DNA follows: TGTGCCAGCAGTTACGTCGCGGGAACGAACACCGGGGAGCTGTTTTTT.

This chain connects TRBV4-1 to TRBJ2-7, with 11 positions matching TRBD2. The CDR3 length is 17 residues. V lost 4 bases and J lost 4; bases outside the gene matches: 12. The V gene's germline CDR1 is MGHRA and CDR2 YSYEKL. CDR3: CASSPRLQTSGSYEQYF. The CDR3 DNA reads as TGCGCCAGCAGCCCCCGTTTACAAACTAGCGGGAGTTACGAGCAGTACTTC.

The chain recombines TRBV30 with TRBJ1-5; D is uncertain. V gave up 1 base and J gave up 0 bases, with 4 bases separating them. This CDR3 comprises 13 residues. The germline gives CDR1 GTSNPN, CDR2 SVGIG (reference sequence). DNA for the CDR3: TGTGCCTGGAGTGAAAATAGCAATCAGCCCCAGCATTTT. This codes for CAWSENSNQPQHF. The whole variable domain, filled in from reference TRBV30 and TRBJ1-5, reads SQTIHQWPATLVQPVGSPLSLECTVEGTSNPNLYWYRQAAGRGLQLLFYSVGIGQISSEVPQNLSASRPQDRQFILSSKKLLLSDSGFYLCAWSENSNQPQHFGDGTRLSIL.

This clonotype was seen at least ten times. The J gene is TRBJ1-2, the V gene TRBV2; TRBD1 agrees at 8 bases. The germline V gene encodes CDR1 SNHLY and CDR2 FYNNEI. This CDR3 contains 13 residues. V lost 6 bases and J lost 6; bases outside the gene matches: 6. CDR3 coding DNA: TGTGCCAGCAGACTCGGGACAGGCAATGGCTACACCTTC. This sequence encodes CASRLGTGNGYTF.

This clonotype was counted only a few times. The chain combines TRBV28 with TRBJ1-3, with 8 bases aligning to TRBD1. V trimming: 5 bases; J trimming: 0 bases; junction bases outside the gene matches: 9. This CDR3 has 17 residues. Germline CDR1 and CDR2: MDHEN and SYDVKM. The CDR3 is CASSASPGQVSGNTIYF. CDR3 nucleotide sequence: TGTGCCAGCAGTGCTTCCCCGGGACAGGTCTCTGGAAACACCATATATTTT.

The table lists this clonotype with a few counts. The chain joins TRBV7-9 to TRBJ1-5; 9 bases line up with TRBD1. Germline-derived CDR1 and CDR2 are SEHNR and FQNEAQ (reference sequence). V shed 6 bases, J shed 5 bases, and the junction held 14 bases outside the gene matches. The CDR3 has 17 amino acids. DNA for the CDR3: TGTGCCAGCAGTAAAGGGGTCTTACAGGGGGCGCATCAGCCCCAGCATTTT. Amino acid sequence: CASSKGVLQGAHQPQHF.

The rearrangement uses TRBV28 and TRBJ1-1; 7 bases agree with TRBD1. V shed 3 bases, J shed 11 bases, and the junction held 12 bases outside the gene matches. Germline CDR1 reads MDHEN; CDR2 reads SYDVKM. The CDR3 totals 14 residues. The DNA for the CDR3 is TGTGCCAGCAGTTTGGGACAGCCATTTAATGGCGCTTTCTTT. The encoded protein is CASSLGQPFNGAFF.

V usage is TRBV29-1 and J usage is TRBJ2-5; TRBD1 or TRBD2 may be the D gene (5 bases each). CDR3 length: 15 residues. CDR1 is SQVTM and CDR2 is ANQGSEA in the germline V gene. The germline V and J ends were trimmed by 3 bases and 2 bases, with 16 bases remaining between them. CDR3 sequence reads: CSVESSGHLQETQYF. The CDR3, as DNA: TGCAGCGTTGAGAGTTCGGGGCACCTACAAGAGACCCAGTACTTC. Based on the CDR3 plus reference TRBV29-1 and TRBJ2-5, the full variable domain is SAVISQKPSRDICQRGTSLTIQCQVDSQVTMMFWYRQQPGQSLTLIATANQGSEATYESGFVIDKFPISRPNLTFSTLTVSNMSPEDSSIYLCSVESSGHLQETQYFGPGTRLLVL.